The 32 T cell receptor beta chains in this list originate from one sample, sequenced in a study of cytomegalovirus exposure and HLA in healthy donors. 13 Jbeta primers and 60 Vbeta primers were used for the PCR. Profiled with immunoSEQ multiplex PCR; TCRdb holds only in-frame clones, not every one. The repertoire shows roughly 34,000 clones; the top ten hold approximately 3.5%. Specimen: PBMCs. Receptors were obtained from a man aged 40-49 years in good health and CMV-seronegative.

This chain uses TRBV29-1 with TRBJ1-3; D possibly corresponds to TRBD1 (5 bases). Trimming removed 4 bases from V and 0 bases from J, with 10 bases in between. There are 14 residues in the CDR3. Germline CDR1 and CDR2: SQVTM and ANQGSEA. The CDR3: CSVVTANSGNTIYF. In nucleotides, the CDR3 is TGCAGCGTTGTGACAGCAAACTCTGGAAACACCATATATTTT. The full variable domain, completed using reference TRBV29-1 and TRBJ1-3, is SAVISQKPSRDICQRGTSLTIQCQVDSQVTMMFWYRQQPGQSLTLIATANQGSEATYESGFVIDKFPISRPNLTFSTLTVSNMSPEDSSIYLCSVVTANSGNTIYFGEGSWLTVV.

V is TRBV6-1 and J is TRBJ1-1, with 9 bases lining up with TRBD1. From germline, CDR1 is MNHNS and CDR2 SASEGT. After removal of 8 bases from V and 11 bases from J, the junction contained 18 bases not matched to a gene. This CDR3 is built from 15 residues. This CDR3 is CASRTEGTGSSSAFF. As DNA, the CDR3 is TGTGCCAGCCGAACCGAAGGGACAGGGAGCAGCTCGGCTTTCTTT.

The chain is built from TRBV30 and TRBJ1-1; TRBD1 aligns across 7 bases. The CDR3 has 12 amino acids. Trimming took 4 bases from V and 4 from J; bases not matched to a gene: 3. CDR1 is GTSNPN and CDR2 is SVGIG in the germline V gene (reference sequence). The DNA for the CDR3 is TGTGCCTGGATGGGGGACAGCACTGAAGCTTTCTTT. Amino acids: CAWMGDSTEAFF. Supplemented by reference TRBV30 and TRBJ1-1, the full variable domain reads SQTIHQWPATLVQPVGSPLSLECTVEGTSNPNLYWYRQAAGRGLQLLFYSVGIGQISSEVPQNLSASRPQDRQFILSSKKLLLSDSGFYLCAWMGDSTEAFFGQGTRLTVV.

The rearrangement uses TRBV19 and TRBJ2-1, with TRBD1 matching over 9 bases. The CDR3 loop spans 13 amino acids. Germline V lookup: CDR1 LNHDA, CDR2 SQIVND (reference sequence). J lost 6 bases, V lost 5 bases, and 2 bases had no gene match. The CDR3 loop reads CASSDRGGNEQFF. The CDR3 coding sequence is TGTGCCAGTAGTGACAGGGGGGGCAATGAGCAGTTCTTC.

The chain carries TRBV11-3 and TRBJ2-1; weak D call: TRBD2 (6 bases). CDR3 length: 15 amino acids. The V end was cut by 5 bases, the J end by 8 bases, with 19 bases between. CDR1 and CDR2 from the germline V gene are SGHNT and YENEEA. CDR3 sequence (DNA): TGTGCCAGCAGCCGTGGTCAAGGGTCGGGAGATGAGCAGTTCTTC. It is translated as CASSRGQGSGDEQFF.

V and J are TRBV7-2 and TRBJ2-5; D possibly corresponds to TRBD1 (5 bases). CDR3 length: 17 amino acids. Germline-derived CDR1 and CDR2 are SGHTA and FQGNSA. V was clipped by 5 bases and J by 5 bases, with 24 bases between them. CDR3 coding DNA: TGTGCCAGCAGCCCCAAGGGGAAGTGGTCGCTTCAGGAGACCCAGTACTTC. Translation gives CASSPKGKWSLQETQYF.

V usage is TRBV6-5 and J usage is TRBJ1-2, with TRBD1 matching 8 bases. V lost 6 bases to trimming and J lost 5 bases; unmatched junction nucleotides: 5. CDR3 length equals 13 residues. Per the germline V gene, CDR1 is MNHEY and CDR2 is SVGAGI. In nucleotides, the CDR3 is TGTGCCAGCAGGGAGACAGGGGCTTATGGCTACACCTTC. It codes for CASRETGAYGYTF.

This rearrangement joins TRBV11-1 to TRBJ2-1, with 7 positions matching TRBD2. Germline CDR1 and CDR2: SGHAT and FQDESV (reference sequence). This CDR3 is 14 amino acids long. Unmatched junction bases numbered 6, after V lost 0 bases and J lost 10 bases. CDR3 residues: CASSLARGGSEQFF. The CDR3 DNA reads TGTGCCAGCAGCTTAGCTCGGGGCGGGAGCGAGCAGTTCTTC.

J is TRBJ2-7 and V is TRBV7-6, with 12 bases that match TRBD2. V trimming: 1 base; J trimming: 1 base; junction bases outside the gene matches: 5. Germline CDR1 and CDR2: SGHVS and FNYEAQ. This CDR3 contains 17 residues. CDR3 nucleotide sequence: TGTGCCAGCAGCTTAGAGGCTAGCGGGAGGGTGTCCTACGAGCAGTACTTC. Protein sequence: CASSLEASGRVSYEQYF. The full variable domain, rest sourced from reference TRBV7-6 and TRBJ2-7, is GAGVSQSPRYKVTKRGQDVALRCDPISGHVSLYWYRQALGQGPEFLTYFNYEAQQDKSGLPNDRFSAERPEGSISTLTIQRTEQRDSAMYRCASSLEASGRVSYEQYFGPGTRLTVT.

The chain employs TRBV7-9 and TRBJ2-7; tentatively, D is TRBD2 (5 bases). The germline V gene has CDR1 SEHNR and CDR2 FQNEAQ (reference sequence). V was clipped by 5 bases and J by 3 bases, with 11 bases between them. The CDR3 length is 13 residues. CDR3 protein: CASSTTGNYEQYF. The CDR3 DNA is TGTGCCAGCAGCACCACGGGGAACTACGAGCAGTACTTC.

CDR3: CASSQDALGRTGGYTF. In DNA form, the CDR3 reads TGCGCCAGCAGCCAAGATGCCCTGGGCCGGACAGGCGGCTACACCTTC. The chain carries TRBV4-3 and TRBJ1-2; 7 positions match TRBD1. The CDR3 extends over 16 amino acids. After removal of 0 bases from V and 8 bases from J, the junction contained 12 bases not matched to a gene. Germline assignment: CDR1 LGHNA and CDR2 YSLEER.

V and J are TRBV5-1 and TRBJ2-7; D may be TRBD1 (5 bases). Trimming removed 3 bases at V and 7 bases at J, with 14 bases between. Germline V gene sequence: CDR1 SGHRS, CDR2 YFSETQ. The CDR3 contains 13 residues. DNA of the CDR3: TGCGCCAGCAGCTGGACAAATGGCGGAGAGCAGTACTTC. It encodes CASSWTNGGEQYF.

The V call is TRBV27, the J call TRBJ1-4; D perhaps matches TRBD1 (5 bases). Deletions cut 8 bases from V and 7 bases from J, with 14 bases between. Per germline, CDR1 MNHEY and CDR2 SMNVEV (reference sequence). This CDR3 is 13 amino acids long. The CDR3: CASGTDYVEKLFF. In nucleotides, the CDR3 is TGTGCCAGCGGGACGGACTATGTTGAAAAACTGTTTTTT.

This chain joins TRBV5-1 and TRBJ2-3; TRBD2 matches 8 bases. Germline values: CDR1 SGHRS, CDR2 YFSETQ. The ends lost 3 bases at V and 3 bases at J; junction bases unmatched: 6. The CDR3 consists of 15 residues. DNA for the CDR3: TGCGCCAGCAGCTACCGCGGACTAGCAACAGATACGCAGTATTTT. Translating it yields CASSYRGLATDTQYF.

CDR3 region: CASSLMGQGASNYGYTF. The CDR3 nucleotides are TGTGCCAGCAGCTTAATGGGACAGGGGGCGAGCAACTATGGCTACACCTTC. The genes are TRBV7-8 and TRBJ1-2; 12 bases are a match to TRBD1. The germline V gene encodes CDR1 SGHVS and CDR2 FQNEAQ. V trimming: 2 bases; J trimming: 2 bases; junction bases outside the gene matches: 6. This CDR3 is built from 17 residues.

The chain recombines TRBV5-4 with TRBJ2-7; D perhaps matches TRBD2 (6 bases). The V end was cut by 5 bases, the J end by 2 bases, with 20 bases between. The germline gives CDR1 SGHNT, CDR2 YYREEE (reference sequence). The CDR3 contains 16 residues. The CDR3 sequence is CASSGGSSGRAYEQYF. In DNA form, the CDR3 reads TGTGCCAGCAGTGGGGGATCGAGCGGGCGAGCCTACGAGCAGTACTTC.

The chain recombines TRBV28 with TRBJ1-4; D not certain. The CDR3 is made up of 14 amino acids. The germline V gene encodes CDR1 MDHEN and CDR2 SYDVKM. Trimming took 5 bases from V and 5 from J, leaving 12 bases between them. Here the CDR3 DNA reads TGTGCCAGCAGTCCCCGGGTGTTCAATGAAAAACTGTTTTTT. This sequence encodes CASSPRVFNEKLFF.

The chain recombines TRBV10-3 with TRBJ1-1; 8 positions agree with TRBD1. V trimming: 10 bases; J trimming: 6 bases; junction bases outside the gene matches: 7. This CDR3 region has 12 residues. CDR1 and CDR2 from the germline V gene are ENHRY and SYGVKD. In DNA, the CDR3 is TGTGCCACAGGACAGGGAGCGCCTGAAGCTTTCTTT. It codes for CATGQGAPEAFF.

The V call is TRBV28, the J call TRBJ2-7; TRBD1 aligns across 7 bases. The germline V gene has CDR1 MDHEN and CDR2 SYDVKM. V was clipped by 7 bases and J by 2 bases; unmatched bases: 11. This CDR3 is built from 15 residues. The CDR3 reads CASTPRRGPTYEQYF. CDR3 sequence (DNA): TGTGCCAGCACCCCCCGAAGGGGGCCCACCTACGAGCAGTACTTC.

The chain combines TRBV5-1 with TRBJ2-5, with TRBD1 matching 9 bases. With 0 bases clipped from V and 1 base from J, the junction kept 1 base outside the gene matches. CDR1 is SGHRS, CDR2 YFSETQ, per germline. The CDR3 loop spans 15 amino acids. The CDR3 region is CASSLGDRVQETQYF. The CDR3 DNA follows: TGCGCCAGCAGCTTGGGGGACAGGGTCCAAGAGACCCAGTACTTC.

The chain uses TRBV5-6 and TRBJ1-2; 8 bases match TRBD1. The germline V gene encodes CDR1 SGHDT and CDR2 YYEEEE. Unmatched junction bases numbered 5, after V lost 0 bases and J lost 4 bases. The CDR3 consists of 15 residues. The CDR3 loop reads CASSLAGQAIYGYTF. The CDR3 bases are TGTGCCAGCAGCTTGGCGGGACAGGCCATCTATGGCTACACCTTC.

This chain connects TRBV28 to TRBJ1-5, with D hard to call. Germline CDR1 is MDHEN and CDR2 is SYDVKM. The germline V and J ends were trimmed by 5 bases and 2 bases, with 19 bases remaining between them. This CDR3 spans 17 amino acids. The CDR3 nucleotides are TGTGCCAGCAGTCCCATGAACCTGAACGGAGGCAATCAGCCCCAGCATTTT. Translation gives CASSPMNLNGGNQPQHF.

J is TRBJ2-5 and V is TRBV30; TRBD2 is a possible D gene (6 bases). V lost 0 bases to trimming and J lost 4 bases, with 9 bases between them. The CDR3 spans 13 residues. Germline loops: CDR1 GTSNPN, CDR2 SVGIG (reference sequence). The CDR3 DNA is TGTGCCTGGAGTGTGAAGGGAGGAGAGACCCAGTACTTC. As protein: CAWSVKGGETQYF.

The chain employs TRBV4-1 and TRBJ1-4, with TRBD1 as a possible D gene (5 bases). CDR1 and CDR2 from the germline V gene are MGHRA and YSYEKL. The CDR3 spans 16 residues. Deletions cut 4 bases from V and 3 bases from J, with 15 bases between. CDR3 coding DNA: TGCGCCAGCAGCCGGCGGCAGGGTCTAGCTAATGAAAAACTGTTTTTT. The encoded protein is CASSRRQGLANEKLFF.

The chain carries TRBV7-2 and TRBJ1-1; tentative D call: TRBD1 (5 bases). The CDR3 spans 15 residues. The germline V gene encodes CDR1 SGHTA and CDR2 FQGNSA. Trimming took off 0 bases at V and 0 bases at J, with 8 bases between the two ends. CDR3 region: CASSLAGQLNTEAFF. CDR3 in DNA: TGTGCCAGCAGCTTAGCGGGGCAGTTGAACACTGAAGCTTTCTTT. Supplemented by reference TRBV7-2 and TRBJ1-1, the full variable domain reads GAGVSQSPSNKVTEKGKDVELRCDPISGHTALYWYRQSLGQGLEFLIYFQGNSAPDKSGLPSDRFSAERTGGSVSTLTIQRTQQEDSAVYLCASSLAGQLNTEAFFGQGTRLTVV.

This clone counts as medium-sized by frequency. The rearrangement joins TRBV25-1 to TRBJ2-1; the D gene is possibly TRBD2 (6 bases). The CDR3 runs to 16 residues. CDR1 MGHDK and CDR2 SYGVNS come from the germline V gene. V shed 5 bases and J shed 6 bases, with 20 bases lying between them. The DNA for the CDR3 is TGTGCCAGCAGTCCCGACCCGCGGGACGCTACCAATGAGCAGTTCTTC. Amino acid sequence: CASSPDPRDATNEQFF.

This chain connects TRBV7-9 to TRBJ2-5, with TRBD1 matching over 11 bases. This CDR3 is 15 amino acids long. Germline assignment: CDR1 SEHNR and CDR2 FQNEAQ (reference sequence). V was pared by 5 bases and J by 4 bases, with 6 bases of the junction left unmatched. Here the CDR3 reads CASSPDRGLGETQYF. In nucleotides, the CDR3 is TGTGCCAGCAGCCCGGACAGGGGGCTAGGAGAGACCCAGTACTTC.

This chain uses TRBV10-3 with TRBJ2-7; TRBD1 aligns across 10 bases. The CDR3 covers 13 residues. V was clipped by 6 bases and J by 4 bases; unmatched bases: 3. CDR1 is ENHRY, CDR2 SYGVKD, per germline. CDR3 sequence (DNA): TGTGCCATCAGGAGGACAGGGGGGTACGAGCAGTACTTC. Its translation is CAIRRTGGYEQYF.

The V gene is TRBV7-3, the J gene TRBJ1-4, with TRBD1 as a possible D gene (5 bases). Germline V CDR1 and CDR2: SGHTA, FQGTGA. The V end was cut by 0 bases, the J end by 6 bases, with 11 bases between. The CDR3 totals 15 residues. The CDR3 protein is CASSLTGGVDEKLFF. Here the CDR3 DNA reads TGTGCCAGCAGCTTAACGGGAGGGGTGGATGAAAAACTGTTTTTT.

CDR3 residues: CASSYSGLPGTEAFF. In nucleotides, the CDR3 is TGTGCCAGCAGTTATTCGGGACTCCCCGGCACTGAAGCTTTCTTT. The chain recombines TRBV6-5 with TRBJ1-1; D is possibly TRBD1 (5 bases). CDR1 MNHEY and CDR2 SVGAGI come from the germline V gene. V shed 3 bases and J shed 4 bases, with 15 bases lying between them. The CDR3 is 15 residues long.

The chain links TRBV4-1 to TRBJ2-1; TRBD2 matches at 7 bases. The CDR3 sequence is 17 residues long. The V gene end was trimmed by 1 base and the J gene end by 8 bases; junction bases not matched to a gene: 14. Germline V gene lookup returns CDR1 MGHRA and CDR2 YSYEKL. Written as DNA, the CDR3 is TGCGCCAGCAGCCAAGTTGCCGGGCCGGGAGGAAGTGATGAGCAGTTCTTC. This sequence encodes CASSQVAGPGGSDEQFF.

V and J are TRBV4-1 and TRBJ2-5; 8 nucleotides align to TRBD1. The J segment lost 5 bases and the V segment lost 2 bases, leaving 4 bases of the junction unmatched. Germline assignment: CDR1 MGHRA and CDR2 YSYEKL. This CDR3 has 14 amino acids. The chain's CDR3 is CASSQRTGMETQYF. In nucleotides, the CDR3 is TGCGCCAGCAGCCAAAGGACAGGGATGGAGACCCAGTACTTC.